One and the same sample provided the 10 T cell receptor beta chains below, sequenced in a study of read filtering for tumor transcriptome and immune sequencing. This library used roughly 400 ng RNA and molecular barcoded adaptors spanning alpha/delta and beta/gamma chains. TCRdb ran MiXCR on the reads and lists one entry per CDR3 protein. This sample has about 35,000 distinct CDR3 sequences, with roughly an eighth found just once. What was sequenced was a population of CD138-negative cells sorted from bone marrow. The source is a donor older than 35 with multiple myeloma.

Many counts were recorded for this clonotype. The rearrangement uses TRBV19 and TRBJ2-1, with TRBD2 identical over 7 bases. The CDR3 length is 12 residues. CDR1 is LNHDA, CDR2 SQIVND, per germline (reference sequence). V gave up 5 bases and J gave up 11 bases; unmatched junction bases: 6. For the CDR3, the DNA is TGTGCCAGTAGTCCCCAAGCGGGAAAGCAGTTCTTC. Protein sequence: CASSPQAGKQFF.

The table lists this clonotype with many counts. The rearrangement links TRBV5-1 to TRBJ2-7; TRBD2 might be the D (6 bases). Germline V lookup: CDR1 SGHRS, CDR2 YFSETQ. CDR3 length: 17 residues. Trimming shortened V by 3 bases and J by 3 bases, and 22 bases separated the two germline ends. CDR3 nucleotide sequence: TGCGCCAGCAGCTCGGGACTTCGGACTGGGTTATACTACGAGCAGTACTTC. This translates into CASSSGLRTGLYYEQYF. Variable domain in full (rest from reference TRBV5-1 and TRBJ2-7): KAGVTQTPRYLIKTRGQQVTLSCSPISGHRSVSWYQQTPGQGLQFLFEYFSETQRNKGNFPGRFSGRQFSNSRSEMNVSTLELGDSALYLCASSSGLRTGLYYEQYFGPGTRLTVT.

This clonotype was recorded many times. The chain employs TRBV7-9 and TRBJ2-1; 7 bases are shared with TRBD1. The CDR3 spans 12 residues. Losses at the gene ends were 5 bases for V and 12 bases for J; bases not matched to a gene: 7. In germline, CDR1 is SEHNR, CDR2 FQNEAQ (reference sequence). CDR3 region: CASSLQGRGQFF. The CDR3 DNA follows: TGTGCCAGCAGCCTACAGGGGAGAGGGCAGTTCTTC.

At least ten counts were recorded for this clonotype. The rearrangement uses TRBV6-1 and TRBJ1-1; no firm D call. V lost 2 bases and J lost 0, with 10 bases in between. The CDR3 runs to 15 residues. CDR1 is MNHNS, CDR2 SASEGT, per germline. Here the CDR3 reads CASSERPAVNTEAFF. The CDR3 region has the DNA TGTGCCAGCAGTGAACGTCCGGCAGTGAACACTGAAGCTTTCTTT.

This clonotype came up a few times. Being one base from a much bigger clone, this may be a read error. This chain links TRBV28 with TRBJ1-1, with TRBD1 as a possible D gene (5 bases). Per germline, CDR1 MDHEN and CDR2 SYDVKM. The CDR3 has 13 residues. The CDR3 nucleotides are TGTGCCAGCAGGCGGGGGGTTTACACTGAAGCTCTCTTT. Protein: CASRRGVYTEALF.

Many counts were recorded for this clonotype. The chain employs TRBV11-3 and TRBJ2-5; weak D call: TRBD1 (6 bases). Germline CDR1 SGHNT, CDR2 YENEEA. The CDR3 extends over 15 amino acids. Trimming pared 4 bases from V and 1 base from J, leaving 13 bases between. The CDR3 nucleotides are TGTGCCAGCAGCTCTCGTGGGACATTCCAAGAGACCCAGTACTTC. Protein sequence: CASSSRGTFQETQYF.

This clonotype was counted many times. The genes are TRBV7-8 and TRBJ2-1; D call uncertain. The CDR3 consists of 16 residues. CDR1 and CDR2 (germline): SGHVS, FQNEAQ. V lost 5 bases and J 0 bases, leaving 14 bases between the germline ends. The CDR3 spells CASSPPLRSSYNEQFF. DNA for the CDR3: TGTGCCAGCAGCCCACCGCTGAGGAGCTCCTACAATGAGCAGTTCTTC.

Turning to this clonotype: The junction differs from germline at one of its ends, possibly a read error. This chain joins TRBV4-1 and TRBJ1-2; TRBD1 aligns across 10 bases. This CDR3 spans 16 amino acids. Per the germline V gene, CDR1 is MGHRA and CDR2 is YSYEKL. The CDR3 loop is CASGQAGTGVGYGYTF. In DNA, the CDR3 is TGCGCCAGCGGCCAGGCCGGGACAGGGGTTGGCTACGGCTACACCTTC.

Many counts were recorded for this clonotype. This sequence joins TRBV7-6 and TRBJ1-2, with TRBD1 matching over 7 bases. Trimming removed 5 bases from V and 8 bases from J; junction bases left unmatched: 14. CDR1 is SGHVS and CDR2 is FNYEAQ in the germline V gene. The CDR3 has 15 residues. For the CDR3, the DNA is TGTGCCAGCAGCCATTGGACAGGTTCAGGGGCGGGCTACACCTTC. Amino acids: CASSHWTGSGAGYTF.

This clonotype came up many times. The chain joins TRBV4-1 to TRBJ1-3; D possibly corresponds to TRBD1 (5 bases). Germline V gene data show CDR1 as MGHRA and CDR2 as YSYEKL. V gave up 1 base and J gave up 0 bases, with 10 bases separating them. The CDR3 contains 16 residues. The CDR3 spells CASSQVSGVSGNTIYF. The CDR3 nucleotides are TGCGCCAGCAGCCAAGTATCGGGGGTCTCTGGAAACACCATATATTTT.